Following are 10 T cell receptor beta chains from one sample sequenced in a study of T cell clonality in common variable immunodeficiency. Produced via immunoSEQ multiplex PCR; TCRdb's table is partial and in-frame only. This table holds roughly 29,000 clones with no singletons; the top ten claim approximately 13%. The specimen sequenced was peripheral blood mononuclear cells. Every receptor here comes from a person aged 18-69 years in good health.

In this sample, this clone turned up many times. The DNA read from the CDR3 is TGTGCCAGTAGTTCGGGAGGGCGGGGGACCTACAATGAG. It translates to CASSSGGRGTYNE. The whole CDR3 protein reads CASSSGGRGTYNEQFF. The chain recombines TRBV19 with TRBJ2-1; TRBD2 agrees at 8 bases. The read terminates 3 residues before the CDR3 end, so the remaining end is supplied by the germline J gene. CDR1 and CDR2 (germline): LNHDA, SQIVND (reference sequence). The junction had 8 bases not matched to a gene; V was cut back by 5 bases and J by 2 bases. This CDR3 has 16 amino acids. Variable domain in full (rest from reference TRBV19 and TRBJ2-1): DGGITQSPKYLFRKEGQNVTLSCEQNLNHDAMYWYRQDPGQGLRLIYYSQIVNDFQKGDIAEGYSVSREKKESFPLTVTSAQKNPTAFYLCASSSGGRGTYNEQFFGPGTRLTVL.

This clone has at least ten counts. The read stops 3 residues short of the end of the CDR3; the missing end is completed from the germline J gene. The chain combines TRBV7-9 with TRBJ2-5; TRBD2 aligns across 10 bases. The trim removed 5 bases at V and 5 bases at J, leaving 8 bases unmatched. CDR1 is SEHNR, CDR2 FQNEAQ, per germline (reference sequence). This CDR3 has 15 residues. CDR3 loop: CASSPIAGGGETQYF. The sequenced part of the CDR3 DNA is TGTGCCAGCAGCCCCATAGCGGGGGGAGGGGAGACC.

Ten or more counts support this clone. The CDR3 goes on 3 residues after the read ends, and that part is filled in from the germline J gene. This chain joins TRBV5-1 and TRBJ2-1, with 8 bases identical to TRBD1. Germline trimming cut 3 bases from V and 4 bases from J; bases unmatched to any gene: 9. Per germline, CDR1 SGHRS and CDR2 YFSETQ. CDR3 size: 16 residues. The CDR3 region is CASSSTRDRLYNEQFF. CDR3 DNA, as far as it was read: TGCGCCAGCAGCTCAACCCGGGACAGGCTTTACAATGAG.

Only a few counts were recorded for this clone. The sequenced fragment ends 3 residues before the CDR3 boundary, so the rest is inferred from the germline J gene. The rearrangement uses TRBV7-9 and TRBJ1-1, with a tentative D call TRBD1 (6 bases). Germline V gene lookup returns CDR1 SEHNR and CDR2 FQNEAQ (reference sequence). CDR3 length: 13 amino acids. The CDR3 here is CASSYPTGFIAFF. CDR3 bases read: TGTGCCAGCAGCTACCCTACAGGGTTTATA.

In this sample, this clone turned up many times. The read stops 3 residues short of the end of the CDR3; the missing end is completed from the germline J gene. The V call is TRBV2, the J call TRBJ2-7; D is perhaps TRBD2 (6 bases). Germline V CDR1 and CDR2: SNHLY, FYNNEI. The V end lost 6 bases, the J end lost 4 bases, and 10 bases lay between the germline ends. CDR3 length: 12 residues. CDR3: CASRAGTYEQYF. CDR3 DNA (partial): TGTGCCAGCAGGGCGGGGACTTACGAG.

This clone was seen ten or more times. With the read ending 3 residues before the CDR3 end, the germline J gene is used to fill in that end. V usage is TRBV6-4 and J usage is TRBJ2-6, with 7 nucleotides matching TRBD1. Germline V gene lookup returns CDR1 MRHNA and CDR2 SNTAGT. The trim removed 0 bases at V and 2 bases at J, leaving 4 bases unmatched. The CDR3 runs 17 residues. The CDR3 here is CASSDSTRGTGANVLTF. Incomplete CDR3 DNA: TGTGCCAGCAGTGACTCTACCAGGGGGACTGGGGCCAACGTC.

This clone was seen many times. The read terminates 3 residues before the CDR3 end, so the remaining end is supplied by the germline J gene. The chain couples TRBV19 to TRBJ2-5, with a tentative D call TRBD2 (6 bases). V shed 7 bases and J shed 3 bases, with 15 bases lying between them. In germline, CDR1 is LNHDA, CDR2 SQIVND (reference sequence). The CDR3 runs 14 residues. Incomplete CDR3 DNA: TGTGCCAGTAAGGCGGGGCGCGAGGAAGAGACC. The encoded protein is CASKAGREEET. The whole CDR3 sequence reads CASKAGREEETQYF.

The DNA read from the CDR3 is TGCGCCAGCAGCTTGGACAGGGGAAGTTATAACTCTGGAAACACC. It codes for CASSLDRGSYNSGNT. The full CDR3 is CASSLDRGSYNSGNTIYF. This chain uses TRBV5-1 with TRBJ1-3; 7 bases align to TRBD1. Read sequence stops 3 residues before the CDR3 end, and the germline J gene provides the missing end. Germline CDR1 is SGHRS and CDR2 is YFSETQ. This CDR3 has 18 residues. J was trimmed by 0 bases and V by 0 bases; bases with no gene match: 9.

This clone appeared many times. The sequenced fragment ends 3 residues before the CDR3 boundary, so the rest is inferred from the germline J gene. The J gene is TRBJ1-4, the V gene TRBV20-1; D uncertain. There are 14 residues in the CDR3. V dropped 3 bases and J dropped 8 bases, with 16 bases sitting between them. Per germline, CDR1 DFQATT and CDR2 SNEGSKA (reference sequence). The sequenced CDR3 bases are TGCAGTGCTAGTCCCCGCGGGAACGTGGAAAAA. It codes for CSASPRGNVEK. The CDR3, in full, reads CSASPRGNVEKLFF.

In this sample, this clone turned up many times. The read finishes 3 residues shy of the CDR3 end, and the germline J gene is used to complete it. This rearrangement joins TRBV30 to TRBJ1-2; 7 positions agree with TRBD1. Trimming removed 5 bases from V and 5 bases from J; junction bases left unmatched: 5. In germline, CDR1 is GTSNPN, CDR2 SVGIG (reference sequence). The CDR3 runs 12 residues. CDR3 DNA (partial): TGTGCCTGGGTTACAGGGGCATATGGC. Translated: CAWVTGAYG. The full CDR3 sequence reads CAWVTGAYGYTF.